Listed below are T cell receptor beta chains from one sample, sequenced in a study of blood T cell repertoires in COVID-19. Repertoires were generated with immunoSEQ multiplex PCR, while TCRdb's copy carries only in-frame clones and drops some. This sample has under 300,000 clones; 87% occur once, and the top ten carry about 6%. Sequencing was carried out using PBMCs or T cells enriched from blood (not recorded which). Source of these receptors: a woman aged 25-40 years with acute COVID-19. CDR3s include the opening cysteine and the closing phenylalanine or tryptophan. The order of the fields is J gene, clone size, V gene, D gene, CDR3 protein, CDR3 DNA. The D gene is left open where the match is weak. A row's size may be missing; if present it is once, few, many or a size class.

TRBJ2-3 | - | TRBV3-1/TRBV3-2 | TRBD1 | CASSPGTGADTQYF | TGTGCCAGCAGCCCAGGGACAGGGGCAGATACGCAGTATTTT
TRBJ2-2 | - | TRBV7-8 | TRBD1 | CASSHDRVGLFF | TGTGCCAGCAGCCATGACAGGGTAGGGCTGTTTTTT
TRBJ1-6 | - | TRBV4-1 | - | CASSQDSGRMGNSPLHF | TGCGCCAGCAGCCAAGATTCAGGGCGGATGGGTAATTCACCCCTCCACTTT
TRBJ2-1 | - | TRBV7-9 | TRBD2 | CASSGSGTSGDAYNEQFF | TGTGCCAGCAGCGGCTCCGGAACTAGCGGCGATGCCTACAATGAGCAGTTCTTC
TRBJ2-7 | - | TRBV28 | - | CASSLLQGISREQYF | TGTGCCAGCAGTTTGCTACAGGGAATCTCCCGCGAGCAGTACTTC
TRBJ1-2 | - | TRBV29-1 | - | CSVEAGWDYGYTF | TGCAGCGTTGAGGCAGGGTGGGACTATGGCTACACCTTC
TRBJ1-1 | few | TRBV5-4 | TRBD1 | CASSPRQGALNTEAFF | TGTGCCAGCAGCCCCAGACAGGGAGCTTTGAACACTGAAGCTTTCTTT
TRBJ1-5 | - | TRBV10-2 | - | CASSRGGNQPQHF | TGCGCCAGCAGCAGGGGAGGCAATCAGCCCCAGCATTTT
TRBJ2-1 | - | TRBV7-2 | TRBD2 | CASSATLPGLAGVHEQFF | TGTGCCAGCAGCGCAACCCTCCCGGGACTAGCGGGAGTGCATGAGCAGTTCTTC
TRBJ1-5 | once | TRBV19 | - | CASTPLQGGNQPQHF | TGTGCCAGTACTCCCCTACAGGGAGGCAATCAGCCCCAGCATTTT
TRBJ2-2 | - | TRBV10-2 | - | CASGEPPLGGRHSTGELFF | TGCGCCAGCGGAGAACCCCCCTTAGGAGGCCGACATAGCACCGGGGAGCTGTTTTTT
TRBJ1-4 | once | TRBV18 | - | CASSPGSAGPGEKLFF | TGTGCCAGCTCACCAGGGTCGGCAGGACCGGGGGAAAAACTGTTTTTT
TRBJ1-2 | - | TRBV14 | TRBD1 | CASSDRGYGYTF | TGTGCCAGCAGCGACAGGGGCTATGGCTACACCTTC
TRBJ1-2 | - | TRBV12-3/TRBV12-4 | - | CASSLGHINGYTF | TGTGCCAGCAGTTTAGGTCACATAAACGGCTACACCTTC
TRBJ2-1 | - | TRBV6-5 | - | CASSYPDQGEQFF | TGTGCCAGCAGTTATCCCGACCAGGGCGAGCAGTTCTTC
TRBJ2-3 | - | TRBV7-2 | TRBD2 | CASSLGLVFGGTQYF | TGTGCCAGCAGCCTCGGACTAGTCTTCGGTGGTACGCAGTATTTT
TRBJ2-7 | - | TRBV15 | - | CATSRARGYDEQYF | TGTGCCACCAGCAGAGCCAGGGGTTACGACGAGCAGTACTTC
TRBJ2-2 | - | TRBV4-1 | - | CASSQDLSSQGRTGELFF | TGCGCCAGCAGCCAAGATCTGAGCTCACAGGGCCGCACCGGGGAGCTGTTTTTT
TRBJ2-1 | - | TRBV28 | TRBD1 | CASSGTGYNEQFF | TGTGCCAGCAGTGGGACAGGCTACAATGAGCAGTTCTTC
TRBJ2-7 | - | TRBV5-6 | TRBD1 | CASSLPGTGQSYEQYF | TGTGCCAGCAGCTTGCCCGGGACAGGGCAGTCCTACGAGCAGTACTTC
TRBJ1-6 | once | TRBV6-5 | TRBD1 | CASSYQGAYSPLHF | TGTGCCAGCAGTTACCAGGGGGCGTATTCACCCCTCCACTTT
TRBJ1-1 | - | TRBV29-1 | TRBD1 | CSGRTGPLLNTEAFF | TGCAGCGGAAGGACAGGCCCACTCCTAAACACTGAAGCTTTCTTT
TRBJ2-2 | - | TRBV19 | TRBD1 | CASSIRTGGAGTGELFF | TGTGCCAGTAGTATTCGGACAGGGGGCGCGGGCACCGGGGAGCTGTTTTTT
TRBJ2-7 | - | TRBV11-2 | TRBD1 | CASSLGPGQGAYEQYF | TGTGCCAGCAGCTTAGGCCCGGGACAGGGGGCCTACGAGCAGTACTTC
TRBJ2-7 | once | TRBV2 | TRBD1 | CASSEGDRELYEQYF | TGTGCCAGCAGTGAGGGGGACAGGGAGTTATACGAGCAGTACTTC
TRBJ2-7 | - | TRBV6-5 | TRBD1 | CASSYSQGATSYEQYF | TGTGCCAGCAGTTACTCGCAGGGGGCCACCTCCTACGAGCAGTACTTC
TRBJ2-2 | - | TRBV28 | TRBD2 | CASSRPSGGATGELFF | TGTGCCAGCAGCCGCCCCAGCGGGGGGGCCACCGGGGAGCTGTTTTTT
TRBJ2-1 | - | TRBV12-3/TRBV12-4 | - | CASSLLSGEQFF | TGTGCCAGCAGTTTATTGAGCGGTGAGCAGTTCTTC
TRBJ2-5 | - | TRBV11-2 | TRBD1 | CASSLRHSTGAYQETQYF | TGTGCCAGCAGCTTAAGGCACTCGACAGGGGCGTACCAAGAGACCCAGTACTTC
TRBJ1-1 | - | TRBV27 | - | CASSPERQFWATNTEAFF | TGTGCCAGCAGTCCCGAACGACAGTTCTGGGCAACGAACACTGAAGCTTTCTTT
TRBJ2-5 | - | TRBV2 | TRBD2 | CASTQDGGETETQYF | TGTGCCAGCACTCAGGACGGGGGGGAGACGGAGACCCAGTACTTC
TRBJ1-1 | - | TRBV3-1/TRBV3-2 | - | CASSPSGRGNTEAFF | TGTGCCAGCAGCCCCTCCGGTAGGGGGAACACTGAAGCTTTCTTT
TRBJ2-2 | - | TRBV19 | - | CASSPTRLAGTGELFF | TGTGCCAGTAGTCCTACCCGACTTGCGGGCACCGGGGAGCTGTTTTTT
TRBJ2-5 | - | TRBV6-5 | - | CASSTTRRETQYF | TGTGCCAGCAGTACCACTCGGAGGGAGACCCAGTACTTC
TRBJ2-7 | - | TRBV5-4 | TRBD1 | CASSTKQGATYEQYF | TGTGCCAGCAGCACCAAACAGGGGGCAACCTACGAGCAGTACTTC
TRBJ1-2 | - | TRBV3-1/TRBV3-2 | TRBD1 | CASSQEGTGHYGYTF | TGTGCCAGCAGCCAAGAGGGGACAGGGCACTATGGCTACACCTTC
TRBJ1-2 | - | TRBV15 | TRBD1 | CATSRDRDGYTF | TGTGCCACCAGCAGGGACAGGGACGGCTACACCTTC